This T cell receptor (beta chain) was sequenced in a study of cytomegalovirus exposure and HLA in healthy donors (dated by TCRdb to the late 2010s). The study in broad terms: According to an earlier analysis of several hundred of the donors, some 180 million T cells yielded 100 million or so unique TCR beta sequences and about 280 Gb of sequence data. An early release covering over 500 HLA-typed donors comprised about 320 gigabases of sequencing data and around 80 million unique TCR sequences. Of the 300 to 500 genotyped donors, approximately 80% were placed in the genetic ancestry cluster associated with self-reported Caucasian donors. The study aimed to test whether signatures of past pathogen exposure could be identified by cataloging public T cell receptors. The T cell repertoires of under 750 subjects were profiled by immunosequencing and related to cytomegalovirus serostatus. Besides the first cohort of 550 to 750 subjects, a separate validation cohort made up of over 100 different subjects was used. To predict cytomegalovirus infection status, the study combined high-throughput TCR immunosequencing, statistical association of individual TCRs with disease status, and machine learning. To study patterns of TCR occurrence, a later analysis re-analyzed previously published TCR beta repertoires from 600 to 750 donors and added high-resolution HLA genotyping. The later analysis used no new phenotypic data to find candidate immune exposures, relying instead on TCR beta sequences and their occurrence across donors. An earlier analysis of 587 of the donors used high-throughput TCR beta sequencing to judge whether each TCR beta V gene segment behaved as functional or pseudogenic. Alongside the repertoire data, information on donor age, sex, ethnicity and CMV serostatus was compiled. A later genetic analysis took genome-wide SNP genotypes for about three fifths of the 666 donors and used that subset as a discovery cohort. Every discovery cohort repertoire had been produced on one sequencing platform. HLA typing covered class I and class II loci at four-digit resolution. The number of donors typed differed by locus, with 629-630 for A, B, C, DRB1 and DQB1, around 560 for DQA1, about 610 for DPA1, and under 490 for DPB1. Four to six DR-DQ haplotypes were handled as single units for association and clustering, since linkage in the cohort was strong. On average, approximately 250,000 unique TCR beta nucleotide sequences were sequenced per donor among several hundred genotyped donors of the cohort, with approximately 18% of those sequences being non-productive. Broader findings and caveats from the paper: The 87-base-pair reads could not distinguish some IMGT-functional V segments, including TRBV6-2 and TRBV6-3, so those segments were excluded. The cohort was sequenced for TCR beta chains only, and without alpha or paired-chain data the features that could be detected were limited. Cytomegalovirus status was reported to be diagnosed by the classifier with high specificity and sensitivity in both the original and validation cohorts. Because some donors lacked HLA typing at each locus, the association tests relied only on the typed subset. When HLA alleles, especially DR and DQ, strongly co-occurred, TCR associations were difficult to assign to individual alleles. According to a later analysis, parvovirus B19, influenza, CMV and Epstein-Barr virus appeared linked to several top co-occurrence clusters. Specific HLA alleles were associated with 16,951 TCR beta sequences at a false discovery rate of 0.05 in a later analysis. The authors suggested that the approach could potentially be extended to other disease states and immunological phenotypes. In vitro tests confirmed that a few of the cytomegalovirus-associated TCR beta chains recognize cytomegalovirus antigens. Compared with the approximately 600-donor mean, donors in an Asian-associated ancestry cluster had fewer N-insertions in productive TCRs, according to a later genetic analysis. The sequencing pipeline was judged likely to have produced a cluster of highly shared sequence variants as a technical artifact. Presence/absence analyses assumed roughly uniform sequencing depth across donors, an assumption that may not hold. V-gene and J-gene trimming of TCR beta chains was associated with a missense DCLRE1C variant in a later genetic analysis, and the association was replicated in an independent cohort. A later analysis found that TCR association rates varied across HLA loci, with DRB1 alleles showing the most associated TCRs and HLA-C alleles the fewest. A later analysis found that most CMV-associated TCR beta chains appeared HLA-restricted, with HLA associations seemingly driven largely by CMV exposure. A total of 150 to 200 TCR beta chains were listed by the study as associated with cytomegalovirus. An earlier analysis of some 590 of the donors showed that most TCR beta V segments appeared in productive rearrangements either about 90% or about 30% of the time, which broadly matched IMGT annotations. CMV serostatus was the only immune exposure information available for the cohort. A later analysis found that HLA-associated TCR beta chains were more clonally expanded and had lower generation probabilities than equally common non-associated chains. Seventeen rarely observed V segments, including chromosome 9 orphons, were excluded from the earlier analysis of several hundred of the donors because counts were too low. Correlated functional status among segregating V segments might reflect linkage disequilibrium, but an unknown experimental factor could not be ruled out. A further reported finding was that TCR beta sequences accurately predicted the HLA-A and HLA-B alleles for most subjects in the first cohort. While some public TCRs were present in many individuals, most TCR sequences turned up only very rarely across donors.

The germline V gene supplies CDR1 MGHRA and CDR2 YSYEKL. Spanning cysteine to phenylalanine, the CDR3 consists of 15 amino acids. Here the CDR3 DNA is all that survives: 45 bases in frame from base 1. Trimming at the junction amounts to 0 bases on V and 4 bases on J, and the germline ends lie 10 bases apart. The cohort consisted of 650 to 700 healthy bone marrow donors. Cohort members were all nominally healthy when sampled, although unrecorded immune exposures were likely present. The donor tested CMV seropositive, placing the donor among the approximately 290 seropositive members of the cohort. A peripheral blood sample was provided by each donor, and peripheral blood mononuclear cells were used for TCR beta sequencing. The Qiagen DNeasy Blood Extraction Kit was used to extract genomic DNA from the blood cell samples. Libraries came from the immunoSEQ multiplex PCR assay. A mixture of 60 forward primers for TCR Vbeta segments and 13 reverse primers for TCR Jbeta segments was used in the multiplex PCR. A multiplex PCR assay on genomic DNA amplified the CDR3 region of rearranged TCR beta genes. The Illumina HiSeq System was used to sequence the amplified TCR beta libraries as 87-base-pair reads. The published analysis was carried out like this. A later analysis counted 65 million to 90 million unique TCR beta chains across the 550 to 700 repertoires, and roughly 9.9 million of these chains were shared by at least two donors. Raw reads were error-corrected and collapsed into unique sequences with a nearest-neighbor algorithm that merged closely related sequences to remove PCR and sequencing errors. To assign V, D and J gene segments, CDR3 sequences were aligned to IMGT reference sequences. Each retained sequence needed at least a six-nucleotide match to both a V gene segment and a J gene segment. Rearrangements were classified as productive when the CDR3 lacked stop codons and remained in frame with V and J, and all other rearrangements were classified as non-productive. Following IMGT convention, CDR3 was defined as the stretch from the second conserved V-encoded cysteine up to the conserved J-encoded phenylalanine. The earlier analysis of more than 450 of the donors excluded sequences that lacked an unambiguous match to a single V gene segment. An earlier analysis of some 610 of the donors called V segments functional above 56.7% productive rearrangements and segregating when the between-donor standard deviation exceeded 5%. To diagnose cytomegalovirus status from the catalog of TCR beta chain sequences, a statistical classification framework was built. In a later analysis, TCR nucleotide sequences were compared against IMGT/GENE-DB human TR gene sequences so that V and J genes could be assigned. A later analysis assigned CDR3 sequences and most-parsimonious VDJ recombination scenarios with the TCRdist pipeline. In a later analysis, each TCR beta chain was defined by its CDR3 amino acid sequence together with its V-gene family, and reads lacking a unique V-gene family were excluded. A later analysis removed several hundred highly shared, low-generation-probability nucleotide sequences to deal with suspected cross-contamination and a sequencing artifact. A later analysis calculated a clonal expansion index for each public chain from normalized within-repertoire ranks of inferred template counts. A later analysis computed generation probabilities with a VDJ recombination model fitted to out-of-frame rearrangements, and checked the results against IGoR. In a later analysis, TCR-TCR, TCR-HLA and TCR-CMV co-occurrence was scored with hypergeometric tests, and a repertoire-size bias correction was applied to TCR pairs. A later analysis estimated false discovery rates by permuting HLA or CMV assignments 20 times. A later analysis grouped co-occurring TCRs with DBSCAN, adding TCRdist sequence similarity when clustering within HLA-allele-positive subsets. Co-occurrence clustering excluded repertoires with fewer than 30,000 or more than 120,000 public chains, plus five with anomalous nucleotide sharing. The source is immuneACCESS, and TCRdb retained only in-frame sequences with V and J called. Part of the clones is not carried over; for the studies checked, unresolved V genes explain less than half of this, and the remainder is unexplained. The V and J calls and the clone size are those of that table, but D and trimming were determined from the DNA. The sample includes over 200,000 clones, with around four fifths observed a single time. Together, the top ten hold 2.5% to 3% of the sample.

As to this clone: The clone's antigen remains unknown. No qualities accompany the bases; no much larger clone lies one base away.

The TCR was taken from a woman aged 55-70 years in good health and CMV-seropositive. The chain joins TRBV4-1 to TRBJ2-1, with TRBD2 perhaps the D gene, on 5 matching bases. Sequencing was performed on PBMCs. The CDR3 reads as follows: CASSQDRGVYNEQFF. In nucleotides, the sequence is TGCGCCAGCAGCCAAGATCGGGGAGTTTACAATGAGCAGTTCTTC.